The entry that follows covers one T cell receptor beta chain sequence. The sample comes from a study of cytotoxic CD8 clonotypes in ibrutinib-treated CLL. Some clones are missing from TCRdb's copy, which holds only in-frame ones; the method was immunoSEQ multiplex PCR. The profile covers thousands of clones, with around 70% appearing a single time and approximately 35% taken by the ten largest. Unmatched junction bases numbered 2, after V lost 4 bases and J lost 0 bases. This CDR3 has 14 amino acids. Germline V gene lookup returns CDR1 SGHNT and CDR2 YYREEE (reference sequence). The chain has TRBV5-4 and TRBJ2-3, with TRBD1 matching 7 bases. This specimen was PBMCs, taken before ibrutinib treatment. The clonotype originates from a human donor with chronic lymphocytic leukemia. CDR3 region: CASSADRSTDTQYF. The CDR3 region has the DNA TGTGCCAGCAGCGCGGACAGGAGCACAGATACGCAGTATTTT.